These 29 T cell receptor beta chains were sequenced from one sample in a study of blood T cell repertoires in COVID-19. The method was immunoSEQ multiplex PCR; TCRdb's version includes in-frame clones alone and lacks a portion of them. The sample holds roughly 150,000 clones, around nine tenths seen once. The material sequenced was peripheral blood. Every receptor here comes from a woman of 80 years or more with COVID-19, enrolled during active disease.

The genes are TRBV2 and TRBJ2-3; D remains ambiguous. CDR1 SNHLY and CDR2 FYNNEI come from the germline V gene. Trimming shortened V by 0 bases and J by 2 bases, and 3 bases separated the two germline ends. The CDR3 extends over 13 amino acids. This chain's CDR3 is CASSEAFTDTQYF. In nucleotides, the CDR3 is TGTGCCAGCAGTGAAGCCTTCACAGATACGCAGTATTTT.

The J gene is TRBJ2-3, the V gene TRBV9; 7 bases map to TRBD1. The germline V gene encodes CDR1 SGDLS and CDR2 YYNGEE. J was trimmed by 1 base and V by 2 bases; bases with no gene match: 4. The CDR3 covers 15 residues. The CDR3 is CASSVYTGGTDTQYF. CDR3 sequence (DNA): TGTGCCAGCAGCGTGTATACAGGGGGCACAGATACGCAGTATTTT.

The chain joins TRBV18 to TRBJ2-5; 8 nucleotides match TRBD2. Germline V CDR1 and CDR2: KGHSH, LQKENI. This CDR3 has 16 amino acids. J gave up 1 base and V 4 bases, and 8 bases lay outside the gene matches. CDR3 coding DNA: TGTGCCAGCTCACACCGGAGCGGGAGTTCCCAAGAGACCCAGTACTTC. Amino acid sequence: CASSHRSGSSQETQYF. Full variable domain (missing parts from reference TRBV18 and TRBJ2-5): NAGVMQNPRHLVRRRGQEARLRCSPMKGHSHVYWYRQLPEEGLKFMVYLQKENIIDESGMPKERFSAEFPKEGPSILRIQQVVRGDSAAYFCASSHRSGSSQETQYFGPGTRLLVL.

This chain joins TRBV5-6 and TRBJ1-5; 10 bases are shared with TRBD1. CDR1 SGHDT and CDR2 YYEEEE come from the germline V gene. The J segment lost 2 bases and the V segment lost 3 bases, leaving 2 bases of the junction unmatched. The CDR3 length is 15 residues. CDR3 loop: CASSSGTGGNQPQHF. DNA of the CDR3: TGTGCCAGCAGCTCCGGGACAGGGGGCAATCAGCCCCAGCATTTT.

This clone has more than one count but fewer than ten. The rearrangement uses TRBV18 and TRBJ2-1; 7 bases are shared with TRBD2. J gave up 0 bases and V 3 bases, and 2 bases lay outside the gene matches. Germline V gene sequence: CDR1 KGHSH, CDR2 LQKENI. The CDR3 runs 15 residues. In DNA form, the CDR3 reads TGTGCCAGCTCACCCCTAGCGGCCTCCTACAATGAGCAGTTCTTC. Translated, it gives CASSPLAASYNEQFF.

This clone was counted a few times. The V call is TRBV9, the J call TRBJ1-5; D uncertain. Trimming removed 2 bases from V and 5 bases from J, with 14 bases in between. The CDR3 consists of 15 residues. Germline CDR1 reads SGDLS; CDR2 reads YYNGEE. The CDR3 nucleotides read TGTGCCAGCAGCGTTGACATAAACAACGATCAGCCCCAGCATTTT. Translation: CASSVDINNDQPQHF.

The CDR3 loop is CASSLEGDTQYF. DNA of the CDR3: TGTGCCAGCAGCCTCGAGGGCGATACGCAGTATTTT. V and J are TRBV9 and TRBJ2-3; the D gene is possibly TRBD2 (5 bases). V was shortened by 4 bases and J by 6 bases, with 9 bases between the two germline ends. This CDR3 is built from 12 residues. Germline lookup yields CDR1 SGDLS and CDR2 YYNGEE.

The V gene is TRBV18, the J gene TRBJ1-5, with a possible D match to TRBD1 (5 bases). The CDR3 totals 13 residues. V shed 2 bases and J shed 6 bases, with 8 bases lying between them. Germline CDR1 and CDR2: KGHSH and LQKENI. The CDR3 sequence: CASSPSGGQPQHF. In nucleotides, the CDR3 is TGTGCCAGCTCACCATCGGGGGGTCAGCCCCAGCATTTT.

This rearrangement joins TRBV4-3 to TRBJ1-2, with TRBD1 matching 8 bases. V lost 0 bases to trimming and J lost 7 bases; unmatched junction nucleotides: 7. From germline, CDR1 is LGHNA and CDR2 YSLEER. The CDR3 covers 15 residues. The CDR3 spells CASSQDARTGSGYTF. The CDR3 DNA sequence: TGCGCCAGCAGCCAAGATGCGAGGACAGGGAGTGGCTACACCTTC.

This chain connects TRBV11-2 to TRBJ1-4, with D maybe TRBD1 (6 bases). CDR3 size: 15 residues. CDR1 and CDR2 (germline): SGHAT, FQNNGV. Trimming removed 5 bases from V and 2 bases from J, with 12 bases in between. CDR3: CASSVRGPTNEKLFF. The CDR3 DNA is TGTGCCAGCAGCGTCAGGGGACCTACTAATGAAAAACTGTTTTTT.

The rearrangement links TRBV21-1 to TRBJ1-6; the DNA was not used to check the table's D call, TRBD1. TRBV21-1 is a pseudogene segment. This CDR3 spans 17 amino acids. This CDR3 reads CASSFPGQGKLNSPLHF. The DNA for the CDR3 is TGTGCCAGCAGCTTCCCGGGACAGGGAAAATTGAATTCACCCCTCCACTTT.

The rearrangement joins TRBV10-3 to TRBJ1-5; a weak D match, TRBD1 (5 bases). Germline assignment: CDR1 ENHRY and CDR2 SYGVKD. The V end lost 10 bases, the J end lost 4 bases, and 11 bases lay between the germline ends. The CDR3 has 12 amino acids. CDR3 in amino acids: CATRQTNQPQHF. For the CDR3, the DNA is TGTGCCACCAGACAGACGAATCAGCCCCAGCATTTT.

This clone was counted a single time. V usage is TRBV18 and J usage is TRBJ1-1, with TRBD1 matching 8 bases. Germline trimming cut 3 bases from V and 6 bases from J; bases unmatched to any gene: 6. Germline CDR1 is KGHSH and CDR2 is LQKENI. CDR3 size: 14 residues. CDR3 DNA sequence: TGTGCCAGCTCACCTCGACAGGGGTCGGCTGAAGCTTTCTTT. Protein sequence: CASSPRQGSAEAFF.

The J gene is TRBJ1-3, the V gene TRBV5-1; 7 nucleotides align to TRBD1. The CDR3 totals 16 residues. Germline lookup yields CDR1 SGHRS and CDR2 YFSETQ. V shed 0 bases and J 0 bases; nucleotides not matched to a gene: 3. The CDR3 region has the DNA TGCGCCAGCAGCTTGGAGGGGACAGCCTCTGGAAACACCATATATTTT. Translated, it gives CASSLEGTASGNTIYF.

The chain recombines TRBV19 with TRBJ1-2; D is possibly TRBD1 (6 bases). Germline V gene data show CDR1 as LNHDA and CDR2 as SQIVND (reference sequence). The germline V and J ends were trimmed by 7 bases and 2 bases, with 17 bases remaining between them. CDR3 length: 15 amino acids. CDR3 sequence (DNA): TGTGCCAGTAACCCTTCCGGGACACGGAACTATGGCTACACCTTC. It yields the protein CASNPSGTRNYGYTF.

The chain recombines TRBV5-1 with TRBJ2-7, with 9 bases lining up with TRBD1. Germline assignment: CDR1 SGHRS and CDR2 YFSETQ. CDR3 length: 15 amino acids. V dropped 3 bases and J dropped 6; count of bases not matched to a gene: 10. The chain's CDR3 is CASSYTGGRTGEQYF. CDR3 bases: TGCGCCAGCAGCTATACAGGGGGCAGGACGGGCGAGCAGTACTTC.

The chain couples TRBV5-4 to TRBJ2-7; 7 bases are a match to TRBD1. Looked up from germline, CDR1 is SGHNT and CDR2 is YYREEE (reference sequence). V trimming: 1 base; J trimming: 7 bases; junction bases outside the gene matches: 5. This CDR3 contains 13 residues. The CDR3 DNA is TGTGCCAGCAGCTTGCAAGGGGGCGGTGAGCAGTACTTC. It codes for CASSLQGGGEQYF.

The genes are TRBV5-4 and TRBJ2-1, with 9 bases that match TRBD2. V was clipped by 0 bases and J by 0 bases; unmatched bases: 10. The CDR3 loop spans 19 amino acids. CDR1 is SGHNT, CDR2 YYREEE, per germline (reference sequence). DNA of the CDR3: TGTGCCAGCAGCTTGGGTTCGGCCCGCGGGAGGGTCTCCTACAATGAGCAGTTCTTC. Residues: CASSLGSARGRVSYNEQFF.

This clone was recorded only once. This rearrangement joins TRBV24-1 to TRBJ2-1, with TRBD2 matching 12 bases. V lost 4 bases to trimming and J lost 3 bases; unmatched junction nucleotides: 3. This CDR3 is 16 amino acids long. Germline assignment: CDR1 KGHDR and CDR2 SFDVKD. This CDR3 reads CATSDQTSGGYNEQFF. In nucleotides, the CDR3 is TGTGCCACCAGTGACCAGACTAGCGGGGGCTACAATGAGCAGTTCTTC.

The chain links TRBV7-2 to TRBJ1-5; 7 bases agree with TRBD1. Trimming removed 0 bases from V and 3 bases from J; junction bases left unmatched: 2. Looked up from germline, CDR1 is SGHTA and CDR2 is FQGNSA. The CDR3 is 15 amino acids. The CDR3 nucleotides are TGTGCCAGCAGCTTAGCGACAGGGCCCAATCAGCCCCAGCATTTT. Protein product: CASSLATGPNQPQHF.

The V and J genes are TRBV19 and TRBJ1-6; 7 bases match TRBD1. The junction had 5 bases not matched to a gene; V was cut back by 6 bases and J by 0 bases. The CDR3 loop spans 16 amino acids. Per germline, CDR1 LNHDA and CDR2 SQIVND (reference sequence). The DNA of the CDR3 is TGTGCCAGTAGGAAGACAGGGAGCTCCTATAATTCACCCCTCCACTTT. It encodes CASRKTGSSYNSPLHF.

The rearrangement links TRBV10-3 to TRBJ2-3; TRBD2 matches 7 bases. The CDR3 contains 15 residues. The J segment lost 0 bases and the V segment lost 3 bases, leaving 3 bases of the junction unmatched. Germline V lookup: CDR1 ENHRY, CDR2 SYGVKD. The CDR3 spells CAISDASGSTDTQYF. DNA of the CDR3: TGTGCCATCAGTGACGCTAGCGGAAGCACAGATACGCAGTATTTT.

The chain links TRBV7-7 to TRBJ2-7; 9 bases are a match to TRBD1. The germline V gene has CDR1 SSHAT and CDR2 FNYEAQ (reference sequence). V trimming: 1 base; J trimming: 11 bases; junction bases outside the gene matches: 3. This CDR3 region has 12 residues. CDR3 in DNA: TGTGCCAGCAGCTTAGACAGGGGGCGGAAGTACTTC. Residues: CASSLDRGRKYF.

The CDR3 coding sequence is TGTGCCAGCAGCTTGGGGTCGGGGTCTGGAAACACCATATATTTT. Amino acid sequence: CASSLGSGSGNTIYF. The chain is built from TRBV5-4 and TRBJ1-3, with unresolved D. CDR1 SGHNT and CDR2 YYREEE come from the germline V gene (reference sequence). The ends were cut back, 0 bases at V and 1 base at J, with 8 bases in the middle. This CDR3 is 15 amino acids long.

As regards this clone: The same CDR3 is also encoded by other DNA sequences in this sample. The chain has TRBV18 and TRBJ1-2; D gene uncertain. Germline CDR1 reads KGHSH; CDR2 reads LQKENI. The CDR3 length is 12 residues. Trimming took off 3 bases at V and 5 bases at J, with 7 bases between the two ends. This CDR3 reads CASSPSGYGYTF. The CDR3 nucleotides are TGTGCCAGCTCACCGTCGGGTTATGGCTACACCTTC.

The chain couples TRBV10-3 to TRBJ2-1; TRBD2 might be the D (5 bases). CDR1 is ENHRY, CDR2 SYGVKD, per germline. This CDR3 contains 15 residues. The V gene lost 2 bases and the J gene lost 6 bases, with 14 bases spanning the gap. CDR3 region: CAISENSVGGNEQFF. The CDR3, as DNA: TGTGCCATCAGTGAGAACAGCGTAGGAGGCAATGAGCAGTTCTTC.

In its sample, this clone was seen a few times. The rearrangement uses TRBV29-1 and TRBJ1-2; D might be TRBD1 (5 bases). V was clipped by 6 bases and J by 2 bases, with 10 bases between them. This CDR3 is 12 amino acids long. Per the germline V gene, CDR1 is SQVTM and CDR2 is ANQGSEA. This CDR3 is CSVQDSNYGYTF. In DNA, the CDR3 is TGCAGCGTGCAAGACAGCAACTATGGCTACACCTTC.

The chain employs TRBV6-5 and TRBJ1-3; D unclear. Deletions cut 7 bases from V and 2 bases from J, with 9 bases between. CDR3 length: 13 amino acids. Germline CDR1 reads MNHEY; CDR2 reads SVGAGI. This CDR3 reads CASMVQAGNTIYF. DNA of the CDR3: TGTGCCAGCATGGTCCAGGCTGGAAACACCATATATTTT.

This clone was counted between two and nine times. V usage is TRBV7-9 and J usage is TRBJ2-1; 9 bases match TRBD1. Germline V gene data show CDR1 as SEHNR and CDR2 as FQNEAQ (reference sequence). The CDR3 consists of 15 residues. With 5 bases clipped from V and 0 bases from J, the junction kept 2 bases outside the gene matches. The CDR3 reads CASSPQGASYNEQFF. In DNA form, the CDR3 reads TGTGCCAGCAGCCCACAGGGGGCCTCCTACAATGAGCAGTTCTTC.